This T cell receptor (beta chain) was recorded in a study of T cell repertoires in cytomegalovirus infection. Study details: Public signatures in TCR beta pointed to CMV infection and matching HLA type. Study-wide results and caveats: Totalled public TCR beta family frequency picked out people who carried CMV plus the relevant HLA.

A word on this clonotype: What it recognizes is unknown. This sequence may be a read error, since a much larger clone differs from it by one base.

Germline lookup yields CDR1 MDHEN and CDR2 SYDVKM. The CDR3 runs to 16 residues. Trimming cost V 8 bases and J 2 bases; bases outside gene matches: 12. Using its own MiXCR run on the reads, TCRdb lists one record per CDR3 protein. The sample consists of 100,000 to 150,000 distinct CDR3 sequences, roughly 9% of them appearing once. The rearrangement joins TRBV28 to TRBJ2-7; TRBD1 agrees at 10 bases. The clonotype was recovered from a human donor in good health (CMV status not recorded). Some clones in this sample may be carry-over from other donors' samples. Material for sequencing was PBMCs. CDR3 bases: TGTGCCAGCTTCCCCCCCCGGGACAGGGGCGCCTACGAGCAGTACTTC. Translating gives CASFPPRDRGAYEQYF.